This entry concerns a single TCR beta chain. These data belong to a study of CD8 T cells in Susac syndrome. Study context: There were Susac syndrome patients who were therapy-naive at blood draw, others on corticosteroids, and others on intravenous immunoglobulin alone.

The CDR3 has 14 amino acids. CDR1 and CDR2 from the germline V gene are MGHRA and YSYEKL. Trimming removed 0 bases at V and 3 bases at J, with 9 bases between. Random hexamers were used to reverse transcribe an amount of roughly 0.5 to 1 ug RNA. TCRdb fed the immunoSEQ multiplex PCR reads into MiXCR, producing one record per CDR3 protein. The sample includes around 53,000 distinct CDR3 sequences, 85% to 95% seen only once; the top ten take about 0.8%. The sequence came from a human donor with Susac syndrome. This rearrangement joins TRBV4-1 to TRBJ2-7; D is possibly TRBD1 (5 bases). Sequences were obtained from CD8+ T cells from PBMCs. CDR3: CASSQDREIYEQYF. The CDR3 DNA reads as TGCGCCAGCAGCCAAGACAGGGAAATCTACGAGCAGTACTTC.